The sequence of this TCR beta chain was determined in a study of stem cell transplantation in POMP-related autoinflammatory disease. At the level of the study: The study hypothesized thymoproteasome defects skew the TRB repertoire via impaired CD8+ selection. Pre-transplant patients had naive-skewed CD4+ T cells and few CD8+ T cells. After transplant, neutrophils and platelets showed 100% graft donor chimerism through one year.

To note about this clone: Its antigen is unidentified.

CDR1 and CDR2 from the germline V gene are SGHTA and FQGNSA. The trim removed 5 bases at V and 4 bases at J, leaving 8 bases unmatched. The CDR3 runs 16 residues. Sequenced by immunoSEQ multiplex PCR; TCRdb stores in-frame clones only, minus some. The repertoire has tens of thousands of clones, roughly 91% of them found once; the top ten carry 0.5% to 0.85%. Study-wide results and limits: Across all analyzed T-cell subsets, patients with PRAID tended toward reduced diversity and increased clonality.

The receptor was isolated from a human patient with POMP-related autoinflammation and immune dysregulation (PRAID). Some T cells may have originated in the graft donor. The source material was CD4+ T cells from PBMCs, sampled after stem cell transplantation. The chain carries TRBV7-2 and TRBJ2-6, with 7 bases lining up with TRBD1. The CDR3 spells CASSAQTGFGANVLTF. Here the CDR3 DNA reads TGTGCCAGCAGCGCCCAGACAGGGTTCGGGGCCAACGTCCTGACTTTC.